The subject of this entry is one T cell receptor beta chain. Its antigen is not yet known. Base qualities are missing; no much larger clone stands one base away. Within the sample, other DNA sequences also encode this same CDR3. From the cysteine through the phenylalanine, the CDR3 covers 16 amino acids. Kept here is only the CDR3 DNA, which spans 48 bases and is read in frame from base 1. This sample was included in a study of cytomegalovirus exposure and HLA in healthy donors (TCRdb year 2017). For the study in its entirety: According to an earlier analysis of around 600 of the donors, 150 million to 200 million T cells yielded 95 million to 140 million unique TCR beta sequences and roughly 280 Gb of sequence data. Roughly 300 gigabases of sequencing data and around 80 million unique TCR sequences made up an early release that covered approximately 650 HLA-typed donors. Among the roughly 380 genotyped donors, about 85% belonged to the genetic ancestry cluster associated with self-reported Caucasian donors. The study was designed to test whether signatures of past pathogen exposure could be identified by cataloging public T cell receptors. The study used immunosequencing to profile the T cell repertoires of 666 subjects and linked those repertoires to cytomegalovirus serostatus. A separate validation cohort of roughly 130 different subjects was used in addition to the approximately 640-subject first cohort. The study combined high-throughput TCR immunosequencing, statistical association of individual TCRs with disease status, and machine learning to predict cytomegalovirus infection status. A later analysis re-analyzed previously published TCR beta repertoires from 666 donors and added high-resolution HLA genotyping to study TCR occurrence patterns. The later analysis used no new phenotypic data to find candidate immune exposures, relying instead on TCR beta sequences and their occurrence across donors. In an earlier analysis of a few hundred of the donors, high-throughput TCR beta sequencing was used to judge whether each TCR beta V gene segment behaved as functional or pseudogenic. Alongside the repertoire data, information on donor age, sex, ethnicity and CMV serostatus was compiled. A later genetic analysis took genome-wide SNP genotypes for about three fifths of the 666 donors and used that subset as a discovery cohort. All discovery cohort repertoires had been generated on a single sequencing platform. HLA typing included class I and class II loci at four-digit resolution. The number of donors typed differed by locus, with roughly 620-630 for A, B, C, DRB1 and DQB1, around 500 for DQA1, 600 to 610 for DPA1, and around 450 for DPB1. Because of strong linkage in the cohort, five DR-DQ haplotypes were treated as single units for association and clustering. Among some 400 genotyped donors of the cohort, an average of about 240,000 unique TCR beta nucleotide sequences were sequenced per donor, roughly 20% of them non-productive. The research as a whole found: In the study, about 150 TCR beta chains were listed as associated with cytomegalovirus. Compared with the roughly 600-donor mean, donors in an Asian-associated ancestry cluster had fewer N-insertions in productive TCRs, according to a later genetic analysis. In vitro tests confirmed that a few of the cytomegalovirus-associated TCR beta chains recognize cytomegalovirus antigens. At a false discovery rate of 0.05, a later analysis linked 15,000 to 20,000 TCR beta sequences to specific HLA alleles. Some IMGT-functional V segments, including TRBV6-2 and TRBV6-3, could not be distinguished by the 87-base-pair reads and were therefore excluded. When HLA alleles, especially DR and DQ, strongly co-occurred, TCR associations were difficult to assign to individual alleles. Correlated functional status among segregating V segments might reflect linkage disequilibrium, but an unknown experimental factor could not be ruled out. Several of the top co-occurrence clusters appeared to be linked to parvovirus B19, influenza, CMV and Epstein-Barr virus, according to a later analysis. The earlier analysis of 587 of the donors excluded roughly 17 rarely observed V segments, including chromosome 9 orphons, because counts were too low. The authors suggested that the approach could potentially be extended to other disease states and immunological phenotypes. In a later genetic analysis, a missense DCLRE1C variant was associated with V-gene and J-gene trimming of TCR beta chains, and the association was replicated in an independent cohort. In a later analysis, HLA-associated TCR beta chains showed more clonal expansion and lower generation probabilities than non-associated chains that were equally common. While some public TCRs were present in many individuals, most TCR sequences turned up only very rarely across donors. Immune exposure information for the cohort was limited to CMV serostatus. Roughly uniform sequencing depth across donors was assumed in presence/absence analyses, although this assumption may not hold. Most CMV-associated TCR beta chains appeared to be HLA-restricted in a later analysis, and the HLA associations seemed to be driven largely by CMV exposure. A later analysis found that TCR association rates varied across HLA loci, with DRB1 alleles showing the most associated TCRs and HLA-C alleles the fewest. The cohort was sequenced for TCR beta chains only, and without alpha or paired-chain data the features that could be detected were limited. The classifier was reported to diagnose cytomegalovirus status with high specificity and sensitivity in both the original and validation cohorts. A further reported finding was that TCR beta sequences accurately predicted the HLA-A and HLA-B alleles for most subjects in the first cohort. Because HLA typing was unavailable for some donors at each locus, only the typed subset was used in association tests. An earlier analysis of around 600 of the donors showed that most TCR beta V segments appeared in productive rearrangements either about 87% or about 30% of the time, which broadly matched IMGT annotations. A cluster of highly shared sequence variants was judged likely to be a technical artifact of the sequencing pipeline.

In total, just over 650 healthy bone marrow donors made up the cohort. At the time of sampling, every cohort member was nominally healthy, though immune exposures that went unrecorded were likely present. The donor tested CMV seropositive, placing the donor among the 290 or so seropositive members of the cohort. Each donor provided a peripheral blood sample, and peripheral blood mononuclear cells were used for TCR beta sequencing. The Qiagen DNeasy Blood Extraction Kit was used to extract genomic DNA from the blood cell samples. Library preparation used the immunoSEQ multiplex PCR assay. For the multiplex PCR, a mixture combining 60 forward primers for TCR Vbeta segments and 13 reverse primers for TCR Jbeta segments was used. A multiplex PCR assay on genomic DNA amplified the CDR3 region of rearranged TCR beta genes. The amplified TCR beta libraries were sequenced on the Illumina HiSeq System as 87-base-pair reads. In the authors' own workflow: Across the roughly 600 repertoires, a later analysis counted tens of millions of unique TCR beta chains, around 11 million of which were shared by at least two donors. Raw reads were error-corrected and collapsed into unique sequences by a nearest-neighbor algorithm in which closely related sequences were merged to remove PCR and sequencing errors. To assign V, D and J gene segments, CDR3 sequences were aligned to IMGT reference sequences. Each retained sequence needed at least a six-nucleotide match to both a V gene segment and a J gene segment. Rearrangements were classified as productive when the CDR3 lacked stop codons and remained in frame with V and J, and all other rearrangements were classified as non-productive. Following IMGT convention, CDR3 was defined as the stretch from the second conserved V-encoded cysteine up to the conserved J-encoded phenylalanine. Sequences without an unambiguous match to a single V gene segment were excluded from the earlier analysis of over 500 of the donors. In an earlier analysis of several hundred of the donors, V segments were called functional above 56.7% productive rearrangements and were called segregating when the between-donor standard deviation exceeded 5%. To diagnose cytomegalovirus status from the catalog of TCR beta chain sequences, a statistical classification framework was built. A later analysis assigned V and J genes by comparing TCR nucleotide sequences with IMGT/GENE-DB human TR gene sequences. In a later analysis, CDR3 sequences and most-parsimonious VDJ recombination scenarios were assigned using the TCRdist pipeline. In a later analysis, each TCR beta chain was defined by its CDR3 amino acid sequence together with its V-gene family, and reads without a unique V-gene family were excluded. As a way to deal with suspected cross-contamination and a sequencing artifact, a later analysis dropped hundreds of nucleotide sequences that were highly shared and had low generation probability. For each public chain, a later analysis derived a clonal expansion index from normalized ranks of inferred template counts within each repertoire. In a later analysis, generation probabilities were computed using a VDJ recombination model fitted to out-of-frame rearrangements, and the results were checked against IGoR. Hypergeometric tests were used in a later analysis to score TCR-TCR, TCR-HLA and TCR-CMV co-occurrence, with a repertoire-size bias correction applied to the TCR pairs. False discovery rates were estimated in a later analysis by permuting HLA or CMV assignments 20 times. A later analysis grouped co-occurring TCRs with DBSCAN, adding TCRdist sequence similarity when clustering within HLA-allele-positive subsets. Repertoires with fewer than 30,000 or more than 120,000 public chains, plus five repertoires with anomalous nucleotide sharing, were excluded from co-occurrence clustering. TCRdb's version of the immuneACCESS table is confined to in-frame rearrangements and falls short of the full clone set. An unresolved V gene accounts for under half of the shortfall where checked; the remainder is of unknown origin. From that table come the V and J calls and clone size; the DNA was used to work out D and trimming. The sample has 90,000 to 150,000 clones on record, about 68% of them singletons. The ten largest clonotypes hold roughly 11% of the sample.

Sequencing used PBMCs. The rearrangement combines TRBV21-1 with TRBJ2-1; whether TRBD2, the table's D call, matches the DNA was not checked. TRBV21-1 is shown as a pseudogene. This TCR was sampled from a woman between 50 and 59 years old in good health and CMV-seropositive. The sequenced DNA: TGTGCCAGCAGGGGACTAGCGGGGGGGGTCTACAATGAGCAGTTCTTC. Its translation reads: CASRGLAGGVYNEQFF.